This T cell receptor beta chain was identified during a study of CD4 and CD8 cells across lung adenocarcinoma regions. With V trimmed by 6 bases and J by 5 bases, 10 bases remained unmatched. The germline gives CDR1 MNHNS, CDR2 SASEGT. CDR3 length: 15 amino acids. This clonotype was observed a few times. Donors had localized lung adenocarcinoma, a non-small cell lung cancer. TCRdb recomputed calls from the PCR reads with MiXCR, one row per CDR3 protein. Of around 18,000 distinct CDR3 sequences in the sample, 50% were seen once. The J gene is TRBJ2-1, the V gene TRBV6-1; 7 bases fit TRBD1. This receptor was identified in a male donor with lung adenocarcinoma. The CD4 and CD8 labels of this study may be unreliable. The material sequenced was CD8+ T cells from the margin of a lung tumor. The CDR3 here is CASSLTGVMNNEQFF. As DNA, the CDR3 is TGTGCCAGCAGCCTCACAGGGGTCATGAACAATGAGCAGTTCTTC.